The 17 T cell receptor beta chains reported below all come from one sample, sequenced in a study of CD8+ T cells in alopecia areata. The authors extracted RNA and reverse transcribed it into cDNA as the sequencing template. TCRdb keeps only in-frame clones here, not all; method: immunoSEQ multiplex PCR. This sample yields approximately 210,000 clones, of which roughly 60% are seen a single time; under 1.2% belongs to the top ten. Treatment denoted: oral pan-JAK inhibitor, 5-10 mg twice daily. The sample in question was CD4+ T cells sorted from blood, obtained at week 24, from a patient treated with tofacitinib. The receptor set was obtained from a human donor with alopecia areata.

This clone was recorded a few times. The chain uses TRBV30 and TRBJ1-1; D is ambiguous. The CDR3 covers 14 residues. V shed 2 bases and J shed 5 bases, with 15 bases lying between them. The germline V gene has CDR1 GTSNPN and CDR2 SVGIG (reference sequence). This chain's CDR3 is CAWSKGLGGTEAFF. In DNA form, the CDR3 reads TGTGCCTGGAGTAAGGGCCTGGGTGGGACTGAAGCTTTCTTT.

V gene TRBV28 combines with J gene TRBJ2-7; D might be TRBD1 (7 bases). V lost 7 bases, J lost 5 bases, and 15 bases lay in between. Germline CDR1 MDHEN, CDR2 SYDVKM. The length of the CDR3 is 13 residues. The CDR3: CASTPGGLHEQYF. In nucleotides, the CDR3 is TGTGCCAGCACTCCAGGGGGGCTCCACGAGCAGTACTTC.

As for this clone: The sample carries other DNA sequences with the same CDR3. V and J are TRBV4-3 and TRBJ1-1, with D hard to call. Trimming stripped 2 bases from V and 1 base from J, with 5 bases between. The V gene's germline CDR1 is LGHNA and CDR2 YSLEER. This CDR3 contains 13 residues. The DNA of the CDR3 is TGCGCCAGCAGCCAAAAACCGAACACTGAAGCTTTCTTT. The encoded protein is CASSQKPNTEAFF.

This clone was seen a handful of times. The CDR3 reads CASSLGTASYNEQFF. The CDR3 DNA reads TGCGCCAGCAGCTTGGGAACAGCCTCCTACAATGAGCAGTTCTTC. This chain uses TRBV5-1 with TRBJ2-1; the D is unclear. The V gene lost 0 bases and the J gene lost 0 bases, with 7 bases spanning the gap. The germline V gene has CDR1 SGHRS and CDR2 YFSETQ. The CDR3 covers 15 residues.

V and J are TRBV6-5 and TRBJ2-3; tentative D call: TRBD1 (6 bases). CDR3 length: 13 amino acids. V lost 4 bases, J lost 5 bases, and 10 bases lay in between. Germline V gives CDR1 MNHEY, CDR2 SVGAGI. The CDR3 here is CASSFDRLDTQYF. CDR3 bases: TGTGCCAGCAGTTTCGACAGGCTAGATACGCAGTATTTT.

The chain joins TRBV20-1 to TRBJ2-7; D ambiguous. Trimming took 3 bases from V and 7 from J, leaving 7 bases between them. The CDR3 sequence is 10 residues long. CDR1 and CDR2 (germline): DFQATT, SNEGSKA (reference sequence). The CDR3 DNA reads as TGCAGTGCTAGTTTGGGGGAGCAGTACTTC. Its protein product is CSASLGEQYF.

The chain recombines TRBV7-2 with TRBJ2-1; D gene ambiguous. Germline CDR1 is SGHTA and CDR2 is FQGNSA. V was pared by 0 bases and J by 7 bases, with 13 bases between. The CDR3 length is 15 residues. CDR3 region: CASSLAGGLRNEQFF. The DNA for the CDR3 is TGTGCCAGCAGCTTAGCTGGCGGCCTTAGGAATGAGCAGTTCTTC.

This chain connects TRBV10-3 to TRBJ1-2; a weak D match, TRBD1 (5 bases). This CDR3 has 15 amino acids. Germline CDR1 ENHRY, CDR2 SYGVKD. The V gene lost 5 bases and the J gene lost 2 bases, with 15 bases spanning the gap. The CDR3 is CAISNDRVQNYGYTF. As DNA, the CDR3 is TGTGCCATCAGTAACGACAGAGTACAGAACTATGGCTACACCTTC.

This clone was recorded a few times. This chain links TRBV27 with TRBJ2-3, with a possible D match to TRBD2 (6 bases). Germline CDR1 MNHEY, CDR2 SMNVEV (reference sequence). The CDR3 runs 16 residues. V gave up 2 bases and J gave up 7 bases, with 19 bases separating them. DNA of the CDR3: TGTGCCAGCAGTTTAACTAGCCCGAAAACTTCAAATACGCAGTATTTT. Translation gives CASSLTSPKTSNTQYF.

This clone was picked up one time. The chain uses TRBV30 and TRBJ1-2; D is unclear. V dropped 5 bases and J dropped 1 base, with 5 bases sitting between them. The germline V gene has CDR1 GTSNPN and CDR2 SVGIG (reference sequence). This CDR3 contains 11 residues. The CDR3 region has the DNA TGTGCCTGGGGTATTAACTATGGCTACACCTTC. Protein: CAWGINYGYTF. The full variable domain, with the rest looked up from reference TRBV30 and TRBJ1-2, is SQTIHQWPATLVQPVGSPLSLECTVEGTSNPNLYWYRQAAGRGLQLLFYSVGIGQISSEVPQNLSASRPQDRQFILSSKKLLLSDSGFYLCAWGINYGYTFGSGTRLTVV.

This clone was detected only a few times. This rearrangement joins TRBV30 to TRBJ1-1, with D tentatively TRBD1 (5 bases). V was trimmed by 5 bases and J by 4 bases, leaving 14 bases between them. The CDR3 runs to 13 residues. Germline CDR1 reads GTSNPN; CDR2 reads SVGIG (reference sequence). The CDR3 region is CAWFRGAGTEAFF. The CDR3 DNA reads TGTGCCTGGTTCCGAGGGGCGGGCACTGAAGCTTTCTTT. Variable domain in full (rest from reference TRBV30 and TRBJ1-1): SQTIHQWPATLVQPVGSPLSLECTVEGTSNPNLYWYRQAAGRGLQLLFYSVGIGQISSEVPQNLSASRPQDRQFILSSKKLLLSDSGFYLCAWFRGAGTEAFFGQGTRLTVV.

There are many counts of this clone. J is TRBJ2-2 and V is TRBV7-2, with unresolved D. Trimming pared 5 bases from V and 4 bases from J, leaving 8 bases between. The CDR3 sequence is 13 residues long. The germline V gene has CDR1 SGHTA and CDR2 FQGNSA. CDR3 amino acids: CASSRRFTGELFF. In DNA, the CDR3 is TGTGCCAGCAGCCGAAGGTTCACCGGGGAGCTGTTTTTT.

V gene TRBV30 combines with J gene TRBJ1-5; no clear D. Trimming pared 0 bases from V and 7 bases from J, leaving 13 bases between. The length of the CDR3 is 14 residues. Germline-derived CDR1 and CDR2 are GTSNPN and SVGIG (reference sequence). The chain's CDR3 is CAWSVNGASQPQHF. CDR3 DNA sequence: TGTGCCTGGAGTGTCAACGGAGCGAGCCAGCCCCAGCATTTT. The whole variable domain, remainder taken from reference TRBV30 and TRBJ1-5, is SQTIHQWPATLVQPVGSPLSLECTVEGTSNPNLYWYRQAAGRGLQLLFYSVGIGQISSEVPQNLSASRPQDRQFILSSKKLLLSDSGFYLCAWSVNGASQPQHFGDGTRLSIL.

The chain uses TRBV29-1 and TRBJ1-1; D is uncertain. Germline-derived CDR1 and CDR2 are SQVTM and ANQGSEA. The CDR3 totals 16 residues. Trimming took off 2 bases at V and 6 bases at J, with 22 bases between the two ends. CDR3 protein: CSVETGPVGLGAEAFF. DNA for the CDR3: TGCAGCGTTGAAACTGGCCCGGTGGGGTTAGGAGCTGAAGCTTTCTTT.

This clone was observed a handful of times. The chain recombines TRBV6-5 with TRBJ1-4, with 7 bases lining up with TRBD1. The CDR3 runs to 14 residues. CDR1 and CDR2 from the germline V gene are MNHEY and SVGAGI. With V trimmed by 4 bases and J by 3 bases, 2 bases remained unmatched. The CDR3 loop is CASSFGTANEKLFF. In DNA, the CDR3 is TGTGCCAGCAGTTTCGGGACAGCTAATGAAAAACTGTTTTTT.

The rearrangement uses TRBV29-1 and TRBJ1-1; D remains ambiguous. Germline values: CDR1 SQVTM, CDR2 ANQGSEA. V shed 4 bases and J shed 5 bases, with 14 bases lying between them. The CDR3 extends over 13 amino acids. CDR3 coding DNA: TGCAGCGTTGCGGGCCTTGGGAGGACTGAAGCTTTCTTT. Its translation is CSVAGLGRTEAFF.

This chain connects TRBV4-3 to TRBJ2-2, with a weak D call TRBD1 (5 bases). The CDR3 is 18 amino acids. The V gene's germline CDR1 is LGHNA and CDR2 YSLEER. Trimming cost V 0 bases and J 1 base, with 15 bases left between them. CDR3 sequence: CASSQEPVDSLNTGELFF. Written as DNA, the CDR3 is TGCGCCAGCAGCCAAGAACCCGTCGACAGTCTGAACACCGGGGAGCTGTTTTTT.